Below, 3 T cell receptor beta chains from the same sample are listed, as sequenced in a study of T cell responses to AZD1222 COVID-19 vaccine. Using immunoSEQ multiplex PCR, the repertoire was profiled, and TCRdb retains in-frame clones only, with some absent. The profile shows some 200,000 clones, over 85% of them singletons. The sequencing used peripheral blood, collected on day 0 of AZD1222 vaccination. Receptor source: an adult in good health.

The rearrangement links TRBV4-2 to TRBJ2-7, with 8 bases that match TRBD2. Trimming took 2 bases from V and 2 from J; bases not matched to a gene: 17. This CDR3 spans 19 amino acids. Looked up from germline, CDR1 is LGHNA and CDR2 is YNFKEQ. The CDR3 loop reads CASSQTHAVGSGITYEQYF. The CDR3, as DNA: TGTGCCAGCAGCCAAACCCACGCGGTGGGTAGCGGGATTACCTACGAGCAGTACTTC.

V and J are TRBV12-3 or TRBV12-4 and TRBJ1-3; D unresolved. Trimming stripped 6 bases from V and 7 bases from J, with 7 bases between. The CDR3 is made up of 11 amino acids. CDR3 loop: CASSLWNTIYF. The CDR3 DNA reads TGTGCCAGCAGCCTGTGGAACACCATATATTTT.

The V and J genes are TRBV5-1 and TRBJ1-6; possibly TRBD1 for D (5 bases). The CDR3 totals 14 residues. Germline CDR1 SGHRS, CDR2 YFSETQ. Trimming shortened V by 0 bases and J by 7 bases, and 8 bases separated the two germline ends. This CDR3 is CASSLGDQNSPLHF. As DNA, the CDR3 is TGCGCCAGCAGCTTGGGGGACCAAAATTCACCCCTCCACTTT.